The 16 T cell receptor beta chains below were found in one sample sequenced in a study of cytomegalovirus exposure and HLA in healthy donors. PCR involved 60 Vbeta and 13 Jbeta primers. TCRdb's table, derived via immunoSEQ multiplex PCR, lists solely in-frame clones and lacks some. The record lists approximately 110,000 clones, of which the ten most abundant hold approximately 0.93%. Sequencing used PBMCs. All receptors come from a man between 18 and 29 years old in good health and CMV-seronegative.

This chain's CDR3 is CASSPGVAGELEQFF. DNA of the CDR3: TGTGCCAGCAGCCCCGGGGTAGCGGGAGAACTTGAGCAGTTCTTC. The J gene is TRBJ2-1, the V gene TRBV7-9; TRBD2 aligns across 9 bases. Germline values: CDR1 SEHNR, CDR2 FQNEAQ (reference sequence). Trimming cost V 5 bases and J 9 bases; bases outside gene matches: 11. This CDR3 comprises 15 residues.

The rearrangement joins TRBV4-1 to TRBJ2-6, with D unresolved. CDR1 is MGHRA and CDR2 is YSYEKL in the germline V gene. The CDR3 runs 16 residues. V lost 0 bases and J 0 bases, leaving 6 bases between the germline ends. The CDR3 loop reads CASSQEESSGANVLTF. Written as DNA, the CDR3 is TGCGCCAGCAGCCAAGAGGAGAGCTCTGGGGCCAACGTCCTGACTTTC.

The gene calls are TRBV30 and TRBJ2-1; 11 bases are a match to TRBD2. Germline lookup yields CDR1 GTSNPN and CDR2 SVGIG (reference sequence). The V segment lost 3 bases and the J segment 10 bases; nucleotides outside the gene matches: 8. The CDR3 runs 14 residues. CDR3 amino acids: CAWRGLAALAEQFF. The CDR3, as DNA: TGTGCCTGGAGGGGACTAGCGGCGCTCGCGGAGCAGTTCTTC.

J is TRBJ2-7 and V is TRBV5-6, with D unclear. The V gene's germline CDR1 is SGHDT and CDR2 YYEEEE. This CDR3 is built from 11 residues. Trimming removed 7 bases from V and 2 bases from J, with 7 bases in between. The CDR3 here is CASDNAYEQYF. The CDR3 DNA reads as TGTGCCAGCGACAACGCCTACGAGCAGTACTTC.

This chain uses TRBV19 with TRBJ1-2; 11 nucleotides line up with TRBD1. Trimming cost V 3 bases and J 3 bases; bases outside gene matches: 6. The CDR3 has 16 residues. CDR1 and CDR2 (germline): LNHDA, SQIVND (reference sequence). CDR3 bases: TGTGCCAGTAGTATTCCGGGACAGGGGGTGGACTATGGCTACACCTTC. Translating it yields CASSIPGQGVDYGYTF.

The rearrangement joins TRBV7-3 to TRBJ2-5; possible D gene TRBD1, 6 bases. From germline, CDR1 is SGHTA and CDR2 FQGTGA. The ends were cut back, 5 bases at V and 4 bases at J, with 14 bases in the middle. CDR3 length: 14 amino acids. CDR3 sequence reads: CASSPHMGAETQYF. The CDR3 DNA reads as TGTGCCAGCAGCCCGCATATGGGGGCAGAGACCCAGTACTTC. The full variable domain, its missing parts supplied by reference TRBV7-3 and TRBJ2-5, is GAGVSQTPSNKVTEKGKYVELRCDPISGHTALYWYRQSLGQGPEFLIYFQGTGAADDSGLPNDRFFAVRPEGSVSTLKIQRTERGDSAVYLCASSPHMGAETQYFGPGTRLLVL.

The V call is TRBV5-1, the J call TRBJ2-1; tentatively, D is TRBD2 (6 bases). This CDR3 spans 15 amino acids. V lost 4 bases and J lost 4, with 15 bases in between. CDR1 and CDR2 from the germline V gene are SGHRS and YFSETQ. CDR3 coding DNA: TGCGCCAGCAGCACTAATAGCGGAATGTACAATGAGCAGTTCTTC. Protein sequence: CASSTNSGMYNEQFF.

With regard to this clone: Other DNA sequences from this sample encode an identical CDR3 as well. V and J are TRBV9 and TRBJ2-7; possible D gene TRBD2, 6 bases. V lost 2 bases to trimming and J lost 0 bases, with 6 bases between them. This CDR3 is built from 13 residues. Germline V gives CDR1 SGDLS, CDR2 YYNGEE. In DNA form, the CDR3 reads TGTGCCAGCAGCGTGGGGGGCTCCTACGAGCAGTACTTC. It translates to CASSVGGSYEQYF.

The chain uses TRBV7-9 and TRBJ1-1; D not resolved. This CDR3 contains 13 residues. The V gene's germline CDR1 is SEHNR and CDR2 FQNEAQ (reference sequence). Trimming removed 4 bases at V and 5 bases at J, with 11 bases between. The CDR3 DNA follows: TGTGCCAGCAGCTCCTCGACGGGGACTGAAGCTTTCTTT. It encodes CASSSSTGTEAFF.

CDR3 DNA sequence: TGTGCCAGCAGCCGCAGACAGGGGGGTTCCGGGGAGCTGTTTTTT. Protein product: CASSRRQGGSGELFF. The chain carries TRBV11-3 and TRBJ2-2; 9 nucleotides match TRBD1. V gave up 5 bases and J gave up 6 bases; unmatched junction bases: 7. Looked up from germline, CDR1 is SGHNT and CDR2 is YENEEA. The CDR3 is 15 residues long.

V usage is TRBV9 and J usage is TRBJ1-2, with 9 bases lining up with TRBD1. The ends lost 1 base at V and 6 bases at J; junction bases unmatched: 4. Germline V gene sequence: CDR1 SGDLS, CDR2 YYNGEE. CDR3 length: 14 residues. Written as DNA, the CDR3 is TGTGCCAGCAGCGTAACAGGGGGCTCGGATGGCTACACCTTC. It specifies CASSVTGGSDGYTF.

The V and J genes are TRBV5-1 and TRBJ2-5, with 7 bases that match TRBD1. Germline V gene data show CDR1 as SGHRS and CDR2 as YFSETQ. V shed 4 bases, J shed 4 bases, and the junction held 13 bases outside the gene matches. The CDR3 covers 16 residues. Here the CDR3 reads CASSRQGSPMTETQYF. For the CDR3, the DNA is TGCGCCAGCAGCCGACAGGGTAGCCCTATGACAGAGACCCAGTACTTC.

The chain couples TRBV7-9 to TRBJ2-7; 7 nucleotides match TRBD1. V trimming: 1 base; J trimming: 1 base; junction bases outside the gene matches: 4. CDR1 SEHNR and CDR2 FQNEAQ come from the germline V gene (reference sequence). The CDR3 consists of 15 residues. CDR3: CASSLDRQGSYEQYF. The CDR3 DNA is TGTGCCAGCAGCTTAGATCGACAGGGATCCTACGAGCAGTACTTC.

The V gene is TRBV7-8, the J gene TRBJ2-3; 10 bases match TRBD2. The V and J ends lost 1 base and 1 base, in that order; junction bases with no gene match: 2. The germline gives CDR1 SGHVS, CDR2 FQNEAQ. CDR3 size: 16 residues. The CDR3 reads CASSLVSGGGTDTQYF. The CDR3 DNA follows: TGTGCCAGCAGCTTAGTGAGCGGGGGGGGCACAGATACGCAGTATTTT.

CDR3 nucleotide sequence: TGTGCCACCCCTGCGGGGGTGAGCACTGAAGCTTTCTTT. It codes for CATPAGVSTEAFF. This chain joins TRBV27 and TRBJ1-1; tentatively, D is TRBD1 (5 bases). V lost 10 bases and J lost 4, with 16 bases in between. The CDR3 runs to 13 residues. Germline V gene lookup returns CDR1 MNHEY and CDR2 SMNVEV (reference sequence).

DNA for the CDR3: TGTGCCAGCAGCCCCCGGTCGACGGGTGGAACTGAAGCTTTCTTT. Translated: CASSPRSTGGTEAFF. The chain employs TRBV25-1 and TRBJ1-1; no firm D call. Per the germline V gene, CDR1 is MGHDK and CDR2 is SYGVNS. Deletions cut 6 bases from V and 5 bases from J, with 19 bases between. The CDR3 length is 15 residues. Looking up the rest from reference TRBV25-1 and TRBJ1-1 gives the full variable domain: EADIYQTPRYLVIGTGKKITLECSQTMGHDKMYWYQQDPGMELHLIHYSYGVNSTEKGDLSSESTVSRIRTEHFPLTLESARPSHTSQYLCASSPRSTGGTEAFFGQGTRLTVV.